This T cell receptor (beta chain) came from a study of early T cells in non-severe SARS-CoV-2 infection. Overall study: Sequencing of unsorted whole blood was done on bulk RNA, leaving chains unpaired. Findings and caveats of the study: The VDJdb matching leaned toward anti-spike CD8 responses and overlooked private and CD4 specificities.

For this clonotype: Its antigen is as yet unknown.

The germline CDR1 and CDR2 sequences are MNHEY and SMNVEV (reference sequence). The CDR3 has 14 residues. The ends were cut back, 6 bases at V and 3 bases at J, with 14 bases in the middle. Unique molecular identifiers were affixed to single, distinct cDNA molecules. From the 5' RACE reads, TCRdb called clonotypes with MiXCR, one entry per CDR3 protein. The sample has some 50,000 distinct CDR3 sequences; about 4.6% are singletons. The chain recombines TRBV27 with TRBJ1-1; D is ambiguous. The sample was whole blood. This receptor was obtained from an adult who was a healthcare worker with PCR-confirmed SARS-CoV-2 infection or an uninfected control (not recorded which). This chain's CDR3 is CASRRVDRDTEAFF. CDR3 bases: TGTGCCAGCAGGAGAGTCGATCGGGACACTGAAGCTTTCTTT.